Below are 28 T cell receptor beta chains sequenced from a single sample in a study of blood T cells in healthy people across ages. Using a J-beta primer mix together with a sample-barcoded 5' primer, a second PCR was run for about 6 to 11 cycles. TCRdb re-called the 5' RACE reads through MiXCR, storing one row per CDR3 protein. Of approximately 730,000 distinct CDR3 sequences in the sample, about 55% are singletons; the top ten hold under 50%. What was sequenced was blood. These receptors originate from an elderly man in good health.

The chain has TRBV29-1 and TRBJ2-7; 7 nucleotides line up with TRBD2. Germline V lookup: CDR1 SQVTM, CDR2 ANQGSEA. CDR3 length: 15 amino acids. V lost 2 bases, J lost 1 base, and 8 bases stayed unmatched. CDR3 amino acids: CSVENDKRGSYEQYF. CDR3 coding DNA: TGCAGCGTTGAAAACGACAAGCGGGGATCCTACGAGCAGTACTTC.

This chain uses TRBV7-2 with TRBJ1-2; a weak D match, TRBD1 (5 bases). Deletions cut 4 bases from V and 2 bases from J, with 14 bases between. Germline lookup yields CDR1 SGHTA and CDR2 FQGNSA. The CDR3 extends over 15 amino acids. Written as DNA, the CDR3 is TGTGCCAGCAGCTCAGACGTAGGGGCAAACTATGGCTACACCTTC. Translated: CASSSDVGANYGYTF.

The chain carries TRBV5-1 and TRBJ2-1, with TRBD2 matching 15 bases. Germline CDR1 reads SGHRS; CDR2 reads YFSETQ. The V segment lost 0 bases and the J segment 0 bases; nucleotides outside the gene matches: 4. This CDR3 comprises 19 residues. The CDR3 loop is CASSLVGLAGGPSYNEQFF. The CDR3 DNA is TGCGCCAGCAGCTTGGTCGGACTAGCGGGAGGGCCCTCCTACAATGAGCAGTTCTTC.

The CDR3 loop is CAISRPGLAHYEQYF. CDR3 coding DNA: TGTGCCATCAGTCGTCCGGGACTAGCGCACTACGAGCAGTACTTC. The V and J genes are TRBV10-3 and TRBJ2-7, with TRBD2 matching over 10 bases. Germline assignment: CDR1 ENHRY and CDR2 SYGVKD. V gave up 5 bases and J gave up 3 bases; unmatched junction bases: 7. This CDR3 has 15 amino acids.

Here the CDR3 reads CAAGLAADEQYF. CDR3 bases: TGTGCCGCGGGACTAGCAGCTGACGAGCAGTACTTC. The chain is built from TRBV6-5 and TRBJ2-7; TRBD2 matches 9 bases. Germline CDR1 is MNHEY and CDR2 is SVGAGI. CDR3 length: 12 residues. Unmatched junction bases numbered 7, after V lost 11 bases and J lost 5 bases.

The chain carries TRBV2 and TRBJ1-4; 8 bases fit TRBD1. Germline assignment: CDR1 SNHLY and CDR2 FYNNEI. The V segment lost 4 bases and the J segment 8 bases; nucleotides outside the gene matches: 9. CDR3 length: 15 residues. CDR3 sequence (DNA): TGTGCCAGCAGTGCACTAGGACAGGGCAGAGAAAAACTGTTTTTT. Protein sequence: CASSALGQGREKLFF.

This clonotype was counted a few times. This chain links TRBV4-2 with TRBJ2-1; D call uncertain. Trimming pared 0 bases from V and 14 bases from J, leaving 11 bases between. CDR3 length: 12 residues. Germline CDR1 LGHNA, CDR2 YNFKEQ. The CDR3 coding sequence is TGTGCCAGCAGCCAAGATAATTGTGGGGAGTTCTTC. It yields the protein CASSQDNCGEFF.

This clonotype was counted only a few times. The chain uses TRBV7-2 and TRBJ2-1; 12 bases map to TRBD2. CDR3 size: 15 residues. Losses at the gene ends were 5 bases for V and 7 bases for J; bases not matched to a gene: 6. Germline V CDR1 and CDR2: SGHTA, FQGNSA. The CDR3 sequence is CASSQIGTSGNEQFF. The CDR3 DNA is TGTGCCAGCAGCCAGATTGGGACTAGCGGGAATGAGCAGTTCTTC.

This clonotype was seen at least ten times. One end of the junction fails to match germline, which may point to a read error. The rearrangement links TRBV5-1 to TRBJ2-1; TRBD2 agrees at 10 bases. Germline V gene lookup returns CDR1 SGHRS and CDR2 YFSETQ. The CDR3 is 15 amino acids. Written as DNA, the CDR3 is TGTGCCAGCAGCTCTGGACTAGCGGTCTACAATGAGCAGTTCTTC. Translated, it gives CASSSGLAVYNEQFF.

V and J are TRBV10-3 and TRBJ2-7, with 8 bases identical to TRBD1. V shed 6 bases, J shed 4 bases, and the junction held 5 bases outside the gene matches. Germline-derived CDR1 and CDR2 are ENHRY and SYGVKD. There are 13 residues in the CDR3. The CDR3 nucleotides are TGTGCCATCAGCCGGGGACAGGAGTACGAGCAGTACTTC. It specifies CAISRGQEYEQYF.

CDR3 DNA: TGCGCCAGCAGCTCGAGCGGGAACTACGAGCAGTACTTC. Amino acids: CASSSSGNYEQYF. The J gene is TRBJ2-7, the V gene TRBV5-1, with 7 bases aligning to TRBD2. CDR1 and CDR2 from the germline V gene are SGHRS and YFSETQ. The CDR3 has 13 residues. V trimming: 3 bases; J trimming: 3 bases; junction bases outside the gene matches: 3.

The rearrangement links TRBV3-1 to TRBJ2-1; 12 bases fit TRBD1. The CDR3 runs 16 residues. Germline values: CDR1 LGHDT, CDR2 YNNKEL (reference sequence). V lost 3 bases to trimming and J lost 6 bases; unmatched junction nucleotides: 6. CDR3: CASSQGDRGQRNEQFF. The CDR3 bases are TGTGCCAGCAGCCAGGGGGACAGGGGGCAACGCAATGAGCAGTTCTTC.

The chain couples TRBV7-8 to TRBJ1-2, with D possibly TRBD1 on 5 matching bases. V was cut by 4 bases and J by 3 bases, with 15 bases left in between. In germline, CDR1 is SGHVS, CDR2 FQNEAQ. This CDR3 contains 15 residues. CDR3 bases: TGTGCCAGCAGCTCCCGGACTCCGGGGCACTATGGCTACACCTTC. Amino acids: CASSSRTPGHYGYTF.

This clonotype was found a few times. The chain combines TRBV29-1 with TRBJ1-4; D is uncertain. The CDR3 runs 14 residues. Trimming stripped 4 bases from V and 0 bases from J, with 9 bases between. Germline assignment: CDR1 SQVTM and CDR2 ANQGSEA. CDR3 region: CSVAWTTTNEKLFF. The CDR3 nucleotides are TGCAGCGTTGCTTGGACTACAACTAATGAAAAACTGTTTTTT.

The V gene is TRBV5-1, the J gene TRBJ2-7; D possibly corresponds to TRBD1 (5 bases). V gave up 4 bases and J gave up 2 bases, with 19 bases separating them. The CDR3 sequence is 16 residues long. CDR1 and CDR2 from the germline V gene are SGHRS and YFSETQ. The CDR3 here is CASSALGAPGAYEQYF. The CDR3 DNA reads TGCGCCAGCAGCGCGTTAGGGGCGCCGGGTGCCTACGAGCAGTACTTC.

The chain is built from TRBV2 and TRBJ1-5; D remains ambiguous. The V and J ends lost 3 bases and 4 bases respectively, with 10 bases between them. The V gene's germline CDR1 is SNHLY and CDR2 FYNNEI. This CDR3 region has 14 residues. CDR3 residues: CASSDRTVNQPQHF. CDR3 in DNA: TGTGCCAGCAGTGACCGAACCGTAAATCAGCCCCAGCATTTT.

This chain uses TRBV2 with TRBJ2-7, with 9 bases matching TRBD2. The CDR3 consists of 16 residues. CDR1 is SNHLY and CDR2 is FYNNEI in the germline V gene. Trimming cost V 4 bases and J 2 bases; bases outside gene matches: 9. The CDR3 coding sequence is TGTGCCAGCAGTGGGATTAGCGGGAGTCGTCCCTACGAGCAGTACTTC. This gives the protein CASSGISGSRPYEQYF. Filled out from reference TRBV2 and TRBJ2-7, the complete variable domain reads EPEVTQTPSHQVTQMGQEVILRCVPISNHLYFYWYRQILGQKVEFLVSFYNNEISEKSEIFDDQFSVERPDGSNFTLKIRSTKLEDSAMYFCASSGISGSRPYEQYFGPGTRLTVT.

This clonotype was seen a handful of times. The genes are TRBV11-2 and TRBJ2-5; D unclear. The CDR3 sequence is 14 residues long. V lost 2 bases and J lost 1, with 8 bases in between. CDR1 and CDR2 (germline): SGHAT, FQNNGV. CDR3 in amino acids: CASSLIGIQETQYF. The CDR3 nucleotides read TGTGCCAGCAGCTTAATCGGAATCCAAGAGACCCAGTACTTC.

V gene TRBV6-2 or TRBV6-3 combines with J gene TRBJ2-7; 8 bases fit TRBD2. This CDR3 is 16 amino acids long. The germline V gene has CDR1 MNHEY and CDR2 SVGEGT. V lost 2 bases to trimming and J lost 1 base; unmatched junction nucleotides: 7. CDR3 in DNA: TGTGCCAGCAGTTACCTGCCGGGAGGGCCTTCCTACGAGCAGTACTTC. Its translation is CASSYLPGGPSYEQYF.

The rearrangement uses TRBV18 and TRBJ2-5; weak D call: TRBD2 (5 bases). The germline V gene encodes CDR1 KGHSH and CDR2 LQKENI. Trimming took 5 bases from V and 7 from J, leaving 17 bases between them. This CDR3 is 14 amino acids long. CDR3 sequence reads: CASSATIGGVTQYF. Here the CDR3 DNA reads TGTGCCAGCTCAGCTACGATAGGAGGAGTGACCCAGTACTTC.

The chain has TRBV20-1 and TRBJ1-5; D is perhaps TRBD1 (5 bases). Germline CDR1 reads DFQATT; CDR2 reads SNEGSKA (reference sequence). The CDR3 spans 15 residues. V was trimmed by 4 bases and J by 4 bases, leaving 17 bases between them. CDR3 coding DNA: TGCAGTGCTAAGGCCGGGGAGGGGAGGAATCAGCCCCAGCATTTT. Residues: CSAKAGEGRNQPQHF.

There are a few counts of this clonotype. This CDR3 reads CASSLSHRPAEQYF. CDR3 nucleotide sequence: TGTGCCAGCAGTTTGAGCCATCGCCCCGCCGAGCAGTACTTC. The chain combines TRBV12-3 or TRBV12-4 with TRBJ2-7, with no clear D. The CDR3 totals 14 residues. V shed 3 bases and J shed 6 bases, with 15 bases lying between them.

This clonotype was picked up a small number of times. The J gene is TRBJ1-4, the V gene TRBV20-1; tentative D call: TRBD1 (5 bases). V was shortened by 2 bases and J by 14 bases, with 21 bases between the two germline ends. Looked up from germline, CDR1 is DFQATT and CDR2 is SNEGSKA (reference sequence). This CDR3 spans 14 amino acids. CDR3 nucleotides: TGCAGTGCTAGATCCTCGGGACGTCCCCGAGGGCTGTTTTTT. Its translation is CSARSSGRPRGLFF.

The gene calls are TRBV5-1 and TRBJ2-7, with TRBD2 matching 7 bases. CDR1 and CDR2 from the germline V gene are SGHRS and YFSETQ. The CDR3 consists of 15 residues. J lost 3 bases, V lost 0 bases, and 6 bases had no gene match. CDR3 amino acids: CASSLVAGEGYEQYF. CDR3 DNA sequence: TGCGCCAGCAGCTTGGTGGCGGGAGAAGGCTACGAGCAGTACTTC. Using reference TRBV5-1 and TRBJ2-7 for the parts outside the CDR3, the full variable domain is KAGVTQTPRYLIKTRGQQVTLSCSPISGHRSVSWYQQTPGQGLQFLFEYFSETQRNKGNFPGRFSGRQFSNSRSEMNVSTLELGDSALYLCASSLVAGEGYEQYFGPGTRLTVT.

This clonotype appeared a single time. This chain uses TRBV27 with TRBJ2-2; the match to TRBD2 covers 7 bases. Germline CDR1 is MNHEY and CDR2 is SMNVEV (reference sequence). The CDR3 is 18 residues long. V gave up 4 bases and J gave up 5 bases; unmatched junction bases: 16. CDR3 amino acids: CASSSNTLAGATTGELFF. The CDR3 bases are TGTGCCAGCAGTTCAAACACACTGGCGGGAGCGACAACCGGGGAGCTGTTTTTT.

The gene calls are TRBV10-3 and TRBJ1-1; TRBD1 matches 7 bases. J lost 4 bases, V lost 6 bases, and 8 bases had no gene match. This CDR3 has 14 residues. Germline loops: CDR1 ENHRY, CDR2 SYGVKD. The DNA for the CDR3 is TGTGCCATCAGCCCGGGACAGAAAAGCACTGAAGCTTTCTTT. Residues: CAISPGQKSTEAFF.

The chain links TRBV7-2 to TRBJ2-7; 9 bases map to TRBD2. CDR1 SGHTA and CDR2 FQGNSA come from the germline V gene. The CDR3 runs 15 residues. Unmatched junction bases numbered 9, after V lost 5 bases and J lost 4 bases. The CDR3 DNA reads TGTGCCAGCAGCCAGACTAGCGGACAGCTGTACGAGCAGTACTTC. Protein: CASSQTSGQLYEQYF. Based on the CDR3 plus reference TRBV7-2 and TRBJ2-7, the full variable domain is GAGVSQSPSNKVTEKGKDVELRCDPISGHTALYWYRQSLGQGLEFLIYFQGNSAPDKSGLPSDRFSAERTGGSVSTLTIQRTQQEDSAVYLCASSQTSGQLYEQYFGPGTRLTVT.

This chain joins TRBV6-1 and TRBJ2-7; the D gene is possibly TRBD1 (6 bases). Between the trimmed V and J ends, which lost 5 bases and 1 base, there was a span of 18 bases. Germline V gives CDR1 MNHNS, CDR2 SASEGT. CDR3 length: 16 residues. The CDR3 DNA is TGTGCCAGCAGTACGTACAGGGAATCGGTTTCCTACGAGCAGTACTTC. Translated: CASSTYRESVSYEQYF.